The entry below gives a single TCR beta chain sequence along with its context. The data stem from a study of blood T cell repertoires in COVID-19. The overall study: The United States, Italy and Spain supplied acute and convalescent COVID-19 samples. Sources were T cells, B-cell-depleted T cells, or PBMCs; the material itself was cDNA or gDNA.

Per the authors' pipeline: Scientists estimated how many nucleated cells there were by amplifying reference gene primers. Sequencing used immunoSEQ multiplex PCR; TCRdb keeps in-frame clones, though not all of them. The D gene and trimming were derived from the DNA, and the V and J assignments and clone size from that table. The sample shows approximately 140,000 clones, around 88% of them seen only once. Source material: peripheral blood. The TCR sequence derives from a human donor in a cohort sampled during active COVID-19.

CDR3 bases: TGCAGTGCTAGAGTAGACACTGAAGCTTTCTTT. Translation gives CSARVDTEAFF. The rearrangement uses TRBV20-1 and TRBJ1-1; D is unresolved. The CDR3 totals 11 residues. Germline V CDR1 and CDR2: DFQATT, SNEGSKA (reference sequence). V lost 1 base and J lost 3, with 3 bases in between.